These 23 T cell receptor beta chains originate from one sample sequenced in a study of CD8 T cells in Susac syndrome. After extraction with the RNeasy kit, roughly 0.45 to 1 ug of the RNA was reverse transcribed using random hexamers. In TCRdb, the immunoSEQ multiplex PCR reads were re-called with MiXCR into one record per CDR3 protein. This sample has some 110,000 distinct CDR3 sequences, with just under 95% found just once. The sequenced material came from CD8+ T cells from PBMCs. The receptors come from a human donor with Susac syndrome.

This clonotype was detected only once. CDR3 nucleotides: TGTGCCAGCAGCCAAGGACTACAGGCCAAAAACATTCAGTACTTC. Its translation is CASSQGLQAKNIQYF. V is TRBV3-1 and J is TRBJ2-4, with D possibly matching TRBD2 (5 bases). CDR1 is LGHDT, CDR2 YNNKEL, per germline (reference sequence). The V end lost 1 base, the J end lost 1 base, and 8 bases lay between the germline ends. CDR3 size: 15 residues. The entire variable domain, with the rest obtained from reference TRBV3-1 and TRBJ2-4, is as follows: DTAVSQTPKYLVTQMGNDKSIKCEQNLGHDTMYWYKQDSKKFLKIMFSYNNKELIINETVPNRFSPKSPDKAHLNLHINSLELGDSAVYFCASSQGLQAKNIQYFGAGTRLSVL.

The J gene is TRBJ1-1, the V gene TRBV20-1, with D perhaps TRBD1 (5 bases). The CDR3 runs 15 residues. The V and J ends lost 1 base and 1 base respectively, with 13 bases between them. CDR1 is DFQATT, CDR2 SNEGSKA, per germline (reference sequence). Here the CDR3 reads CSARGQRVENTEAFF. CDR3 DNA: TGCAGTGCTAGAGGACAGAGGGTGGAGAACACTGAAGCTTTCTTT.

The rearrangement links TRBV20-1 to TRBJ2-1, with TRBD2 matching over 14 bases. This CDR3 spans 15 amino acids. The germline V gene has CDR1 DFQATT and CDR2 SNEGSKA (reference sequence). The ends lost 4 bases at V and 10 bases at J; junction bases unmatched: 9. The chain's CDR3 is CSAIHTGTSGGEQFF. The CDR3 DNA is TGCAGTGCTATTCATACCGGGACTAGCGGGGGCGAGCAGTTCTTC.

This clonotype appeared a single time. CDR3 protein: CASSRDSGANVLTF. The DNA of the CDR3 is TGTGCCAGCTCACGGGACTCTGGGGCCAACGTCCTGACTTTC. The J gene is TRBJ2-6, the V gene TRBV18; D is undetermined. V was clipped by 4 bases and J by 0 bases, with 4 bases between them. The CDR3 extends over 14 amino acids. Germline loops: CDR1 KGHSH, CDR2 LQKENI.

V and J are TRBV20-1 and TRBJ2-5; 13 nucleotides align to TRBD2. Germline trimming cut 5 bases from V and 4 bases from J; bases unmatched to any gene: 7. Looked up from germline, CDR1 is DFQATT and CDR2 is SNEGSKA (reference sequence). The CDR3 is 15 amino acids. The CDR3: CSAPPRTSGGETQYF. Here the CDR3 DNA reads TGCAGTGCTCCCCCCCGGACTAGCGGGGGAGAGACCCAGTACTTC.

The J gene is TRBJ2-1, the V gene TRBV2; D may be TRBD1 or TRBD2 (5 bases each). CDR3 length: 14 amino acids. V dropped 1 base and J dropped 7 bases, with 11 bases sitting between them. CDR1 and CDR2 (germline): SNHLY, FYNNEI. Here the CDR3 reads CASSEVFGGNEQFF. The CDR3 region has the DNA TGTGCCAGCAGTGAAGTATTTGGGGGTAATGAGCAGTTCTTC.

V usage is TRBV4-2 and J usage is TRBJ1-5; 10 bases align to TRBD1. V trimming: 3 bases; J trimming: 3 bases; junction bases outside the gene matches: 8. Germline lookup yields CDR1 LGHNA and CDR2 YNFKEQ. This CDR3 has 17 amino acids. CDR3 protein: CASSHTTGGWVNQPQHF. The CDR3 DNA is TGTGCCAGCAGCCACACGACAGGGGGCTGGGTCAATCAGCCCCAGCATTTT.

This chain links TRBV28 with TRBJ1-1; D gene unclear. The CDR3 runs to 15 residues. V was cut by 1 base and J by 1 base, with 10 bases left in between. The germline V gene encodes CDR1 MDHEN and CDR2 SYDVKM. The CDR3 DNA sequence: TGTGCCAGCAGTTTATCAGGCACACAGAACACTGAAGCTTTCTTT. Residues: CASSLSGTQNTEAFF.

The chain recombines TRBV19 with TRBJ2-7, with 7 bases matching TRBD2. V trimming: 5 bases; J trimming: 1 base; junction bases outside the gene matches: 5. The germline gives CDR1 LNHDA, CDR2 SQIVND (reference sequence). The CDR3 sequence is 14 residues long. The CDR3 loop is CASSWASGSYEQYF. CDR3 bases: TGTGCCAGTAGTTGGGCTAGCGGATCCTACGAGCAGTACTTC.

The chain is built from TRBV1 and TRBJ1-5. TRBV1 is a pseudogene locus. The CDR3 length is 12 residues. The CDR3 coding sequence is TGCACCAGGCTTTGCAGTTGGCAGCCCCAGCATTTT. This translates into CTRLCSWQPQHF.

This clonotype was observed once. The V call is TRBV12-3 or TRBV12-4, the J call TRBJ1-2, with a tentative D call TRBD1 (5 bases). CDR3 length: 14 amino acids. Trimming took 2 bases from V and 7 from J, leaving 14 bases between them. Here the CDR3 DNA reads TGTGCCAGCAGTTTAATCCCCGACAGTAGTGGCTACACCTTC. Translated: CASSLIPDSSGYTF.

In this sample, this clonotype turned up once. The CDR3 DNA reads as TGCAGCGCTAAGACTCGGGACTACACTGAAGCTTTCTTT. Its protein is CSAKTRDYTEAFF. The chain has TRBV29-1 and TRBJ1-1; D possibly corresponds to TRBD1 (5 bases). CDR1 SQVTM and CDR2 ANQGSEA come from the germline V gene. There are 13 residues in the CDR3. V shed 7 bases and J shed 3 bases, with 15 bases lying between them.

This chain links TRBV5-6 with TRBJ1-5; possible D gene TRBD1, 5 bases. CDR1 and CDR2 from the germline V gene are SGHDT and YYEEEE. V lost 4 bases and J lost 5, with 16 bases in between. The length of the CDR3 is 15 residues. CDR3 DNA: TGTGCCAGCAGCGTGGGCGGGGGGTCGTATCAGCCCCAGCATTTT. The encoded protein is CASSVGGGSYQPQHF.

The J gene is TRBJ2-7, the V gene TRBV6-6; TRBD2 agrees at 7 bases. Germline V gene sequence: CDR1 MNHNY, CDR2 SVGAGI (reference sequence). There are 15 residues in the CDR3. The V segment lost 6 bases and the J segment 4 bases; nucleotides outside the gene matches: 12. The CDR3 region is CASSLRDAGGYEQYF. Written as DNA, the CDR3 is TGTGCCAGCAGCCTCCGGGACGCCGGGGGGTACGAGCAGTACTTC.

The chain has TRBV5-1 and TRBJ2-3, with 10 bases matching TRBD2. V lost 3 bases and J lost 5; bases outside the gene matches: 6. Germline values: CDR1 SGHRS, CDR2 YFSETQ. There are 15 residues in the CDR3. The CDR3 spells CASSSLAGEVDTQYF. In DNA, the CDR3 is TGCGCCAGCAGCTCCCTAGCGGGGGAGGTAGATACGCAGTATTTT.

This clonotype has a single count. This chain uses TRBV6-2 or TRBV6-3 with TRBJ2-5, with 7 bases aligning to TRBD1. The CDR3 length is 17 residues. V gave up 2 bases and J gave up 3 bases; unmatched junction bases: 12. CDR1 and CDR2 (germline): MNHEY, SVGEGT. DNA of the CDR3: TGTGCCAGCAGTTACACCACGACAGGGTGGGAAAAAGAGACCCAGTACTTC. This sequence encodes CASSYTTTGWEKETQYF.

This clonotype showed up just once. V gene TRBV11-2 combines with J gene TRBJ2-1, with 9 bases fitting TRBD1. Germline values: CDR1 SGHAT, CDR2 FQNNGV. V trimming: 5 bases; J trimming: 6 bases; junction bases outside the gene matches: 8. This CDR3 is built from 15 residues. The CDR3 is CASSTGTGPPNEQFF. Written as DNA, the CDR3 is TGTGCCAGCAGCACCGGGACAGGGCCTCCCAATGAGCAGTTCTTC. Full variable domain (missing parts from reference TRBV11-2 and TRBJ2-1): EAGVAQSPRYKIIEKRQSVAFWCNPISGHATLYWYQQILGQGPKLLIQFQNNGVVDDSQLPKDRFSAERLKGVDSTLKIQPAKLEDSAVYLCASSTGTGPPNEQFFGPGTRLTVL.

The V and J genes are TRBV29-1 and TRBJ2-2; no definite D call. Germline values: CDR1 SQVTM, CDR2 ANQGSEA. The CDR3 sequence is 14 residues long. V shed 3 bases and J shed 2 bases, with 10 bases lying between them. The CDR3 region has the DNA TGCAGCGTTGAGACCTGGGGTAACACCGGGGAGCTGTTTTTT. Its translation is CSVETWGNTGELFF.

The chain joins TRBV7-9 to TRBJ2-4; 8 nucleotides line up with TRBD1. With 5 bases clipped from V and 0 bases from J, the junction kept 6 bases outside the gene matches. The CDR3 is 16 residues long. Germline CDR1 reads SEHNR; CDR2 reads FQNEAQ (reference sequence). The CDR3 DNA reads TGTGCCAGCAGCGTCACAGGGGGATTAGCCAAAAACATTCAGTACTTC. Its protein product is CASSVTGGLAKNIQYF.

The chain couples TRBV4-3 to TRBJ2-7; D gene unclear. The CDR3 sequence is 14 residues long. V lost 1 base and J 0 bases, leaving 7 bases between the germline ends. Germline CDR1 is LGHNA and CDR2 is YSLEER. The CDR3 nucleotides are TGCGCCAGCAGCCAAGTACACAGCTCCTACGAGCAGTACTTC. Residues: CASSQVHSSYEQYF.

The rearrangement uses TRBV4-1 and TRBJ1-6; a possible D gene is TRBD1 (5 bases). The germline V gene encodes CDR1 MGHRA and CDR2 YSYEKL. Trimming removed 1 base from V and 10 bases from J, with 14 bases in between. The CDR3 is 15 amino acids. The DNA of the CDR3 is TGCGCCAGCAGCCAAGGGTTGGGGACGGGGTCACCCCTCCACTTT. The encoded protein is CASSQGLGTGSPLHF.

This clonotype was counted a single time. The J gene is TRBJ1-5, the V gene TRBV6-5, with D perhaps matching TRBD1 (6 bases). The CDR3 totals 14 residues. With 2 bases removed from V and 6 bases from J, the gap between germline ends came to 11 bases. Germline V lookup: CDR1 MNHEY, CDR2 SVGAGI. This CDR3 is CASSYGDMGQPQHF. CDR3 nucleotides: TGTGCCAGCAGTTACGGGGACATGGGTCAGCCCCAGCATTTT.

This chain connects TRBV6-1 to TRBJ1-5; D gene uncertain. The V end lost 0 bases, the J end lost 3 bases, and 15 bases lay between the germline ends. This CDR3 has 17 residues. Germline values: CDR1 MNHNS, CDR2 SASEGT. The CDR3 is CASSEAEAWGINQPQHF. Written as DNA, the CDR3 is TGTGCCAGCAGTGAAGCGGAAGCTTGGGGTATCAATCAGCCCCAGCATTTT.